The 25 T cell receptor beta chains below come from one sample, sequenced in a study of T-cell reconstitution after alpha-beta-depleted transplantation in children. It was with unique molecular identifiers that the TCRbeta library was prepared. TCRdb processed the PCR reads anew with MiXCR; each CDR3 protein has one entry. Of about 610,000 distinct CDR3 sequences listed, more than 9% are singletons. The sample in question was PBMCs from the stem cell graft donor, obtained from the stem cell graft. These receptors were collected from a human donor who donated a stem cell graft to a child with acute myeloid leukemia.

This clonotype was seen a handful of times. The chain's CDR3 is CASSRQLAGGPRNEQFF. The CDR3 DNA reads TGCGCCAGCAGCCGCCAGCTAGCGGGAGGGCCTAGGAATGAGCAGTTCTTC. The V call is TRBV4-3, the J call TRBJ2-1, with TRBD2 matching 12 bases. Per germline, CDR1 LGHNA and CDR2 YSLEER. The CDR3 covers 17 residues. J gave up 7 bases and V 4 bases, and 11 bases lay outside the gene matches.

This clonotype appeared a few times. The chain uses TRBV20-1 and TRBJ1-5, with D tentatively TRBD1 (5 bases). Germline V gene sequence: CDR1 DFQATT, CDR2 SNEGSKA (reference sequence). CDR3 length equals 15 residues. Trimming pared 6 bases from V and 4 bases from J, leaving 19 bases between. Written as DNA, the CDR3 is TGCAGTGCAATCCGGGACCCAGGGAGAAATCAGCCCCAGCATTTT. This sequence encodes CSAIRDPGRNQPQHF.

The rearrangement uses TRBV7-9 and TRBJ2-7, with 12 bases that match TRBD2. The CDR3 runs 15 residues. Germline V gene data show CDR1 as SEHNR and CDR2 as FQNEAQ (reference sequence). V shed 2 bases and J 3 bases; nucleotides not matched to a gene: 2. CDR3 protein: CASSLRLAGDYEQYF. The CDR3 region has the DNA TGTGCCAGCAGCTTAAGACTAGCGGGAGACTACGAGCAGTACTTC.

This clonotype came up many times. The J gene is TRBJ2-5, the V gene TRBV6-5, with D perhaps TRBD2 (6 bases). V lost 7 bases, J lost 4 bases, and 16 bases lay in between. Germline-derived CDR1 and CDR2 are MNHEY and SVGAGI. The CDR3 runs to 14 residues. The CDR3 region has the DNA TGTGCCAGCATAAAACGAAGGGGAGGAGAGACCCAGTACTTC. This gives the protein CASIKRRGGETQYF.

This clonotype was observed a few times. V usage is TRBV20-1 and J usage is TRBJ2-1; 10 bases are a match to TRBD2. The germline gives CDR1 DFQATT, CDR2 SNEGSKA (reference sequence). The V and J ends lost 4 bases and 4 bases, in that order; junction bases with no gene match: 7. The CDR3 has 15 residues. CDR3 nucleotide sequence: TGCAGTGCTACCTCCTTAGCGGGAGGTTACAATGAGCAGTTCTTC. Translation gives CSATSLAGGYNEQFF.

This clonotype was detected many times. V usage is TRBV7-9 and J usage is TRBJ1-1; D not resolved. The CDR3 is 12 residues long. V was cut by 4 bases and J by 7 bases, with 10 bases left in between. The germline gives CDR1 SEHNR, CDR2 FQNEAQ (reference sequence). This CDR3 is CASSSRTVEAFF. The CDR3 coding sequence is TGTGCCAGCAGCTCGCGGACGGTTGAAGCTTTCTTT.

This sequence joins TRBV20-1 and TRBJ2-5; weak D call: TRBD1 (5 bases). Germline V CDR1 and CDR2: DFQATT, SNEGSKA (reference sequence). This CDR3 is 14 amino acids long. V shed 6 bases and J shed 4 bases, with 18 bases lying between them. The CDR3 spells CSAPLGRVRETQYF. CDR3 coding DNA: TGCAGTGCCCCCCTGGGCAGGGTGCGAGAGACCCAGTACTTC.

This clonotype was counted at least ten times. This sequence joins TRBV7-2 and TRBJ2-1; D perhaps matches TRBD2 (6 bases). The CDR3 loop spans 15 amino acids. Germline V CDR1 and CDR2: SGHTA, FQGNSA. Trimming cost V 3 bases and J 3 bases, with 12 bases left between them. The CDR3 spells CASSFSFSGYNEQFF. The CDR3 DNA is TGTGCCAGCAGCTTTTCTTTTAGCGGCTACAATGAGCAGTTCTTC.

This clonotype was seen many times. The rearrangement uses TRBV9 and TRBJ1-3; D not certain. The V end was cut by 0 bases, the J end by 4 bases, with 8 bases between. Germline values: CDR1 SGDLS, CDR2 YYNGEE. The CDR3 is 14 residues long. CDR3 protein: CASSVETAGNTIYF. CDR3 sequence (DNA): TGTGCCAGCAGCGTAGAAACAGCCGGAAACACCATATATTTT.

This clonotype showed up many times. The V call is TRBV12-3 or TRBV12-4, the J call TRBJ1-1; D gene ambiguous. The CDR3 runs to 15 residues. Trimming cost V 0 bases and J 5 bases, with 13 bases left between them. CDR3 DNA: TGTGCCAGCAGTTTAGCGACCGCGGGGAGAACTGAAGCTTTCTTT. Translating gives CASSLATAGRTEAFF.

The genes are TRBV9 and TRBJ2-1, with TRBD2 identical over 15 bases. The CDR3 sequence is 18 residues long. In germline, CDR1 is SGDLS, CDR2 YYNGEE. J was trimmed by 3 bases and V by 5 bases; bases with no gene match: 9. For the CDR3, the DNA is TGTGCCAGCAGTCCCGGGACTAGCGGGAGGCTCCTCTACAATGAGCAGTTCTTC. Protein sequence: CASSPGTSGRLLYNEQFF. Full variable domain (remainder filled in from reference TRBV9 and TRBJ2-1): DSGVTQTPKHLITATGQRVTLRCSPRSGDLSVYWYQQSLDQGLQFLIQYYNGEERAKGNILERFSAQQFPDLHSELNLSSLELGDSALYFCASSPGTSGRLLYNEQFFGPGTRLTVL.

The CDR3 DNA reads as TGCGCCAGCAGCCAAGTAGACGTCAGCGGGAGGGCGGTCGGCACCGGGGAGCTGTTTTTT. Translating it yields CASSQVDVSGRAVGTGELFF. The chain carries TRBV4-3 and TRBJ2-2; 10 bases are a match to TRBD2. V was clipped by 1 base and J by 4 bases; unmatched bases: 15. This CDR3 comprises 20 residues. Germline CDR1 is LGHNA and CDR2 is YSLEER.

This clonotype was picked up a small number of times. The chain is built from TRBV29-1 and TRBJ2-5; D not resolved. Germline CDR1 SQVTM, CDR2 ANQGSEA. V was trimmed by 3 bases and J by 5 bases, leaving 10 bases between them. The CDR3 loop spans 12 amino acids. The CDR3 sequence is CSVDTTRETQYF. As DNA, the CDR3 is TGCAGCGTTGATACGACCCGGGAGACCCAGTACTTC.

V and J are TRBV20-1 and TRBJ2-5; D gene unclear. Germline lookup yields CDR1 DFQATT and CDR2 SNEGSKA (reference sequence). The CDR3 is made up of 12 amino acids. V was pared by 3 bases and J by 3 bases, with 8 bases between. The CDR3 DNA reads TGCAGTGCTAGCCCAGTCGAAGAGACCCAGTACTTC. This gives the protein CSASPVEETQYF.

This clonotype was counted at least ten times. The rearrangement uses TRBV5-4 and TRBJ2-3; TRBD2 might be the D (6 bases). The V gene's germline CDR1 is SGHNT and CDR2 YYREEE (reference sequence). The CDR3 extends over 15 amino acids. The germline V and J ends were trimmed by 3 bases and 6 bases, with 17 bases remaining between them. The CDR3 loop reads CASSSTGDRGDTQYF. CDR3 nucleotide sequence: TGTGCCAGCAGCTCCACTGGGGACCGGGGGGATACGCAGTATTTT.

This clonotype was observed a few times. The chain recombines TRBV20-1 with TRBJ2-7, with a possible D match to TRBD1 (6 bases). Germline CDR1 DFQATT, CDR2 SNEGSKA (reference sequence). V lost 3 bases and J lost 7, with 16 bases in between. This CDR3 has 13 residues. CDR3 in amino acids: CSASPSGVEEQYF. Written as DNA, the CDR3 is TGCAGTGCTAGTCCGTCAGGGGTCGAAGAGCAGTACTTC.

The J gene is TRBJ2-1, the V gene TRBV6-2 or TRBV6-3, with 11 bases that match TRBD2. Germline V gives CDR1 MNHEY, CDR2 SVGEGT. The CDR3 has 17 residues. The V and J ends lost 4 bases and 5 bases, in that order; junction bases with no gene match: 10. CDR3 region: CASSSRRGTSGHNEQFF. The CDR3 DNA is TGTGCCAGCAGTTCCCGAAGGGGGACTAGCGGACACAATGAGCAGTTCTTC.

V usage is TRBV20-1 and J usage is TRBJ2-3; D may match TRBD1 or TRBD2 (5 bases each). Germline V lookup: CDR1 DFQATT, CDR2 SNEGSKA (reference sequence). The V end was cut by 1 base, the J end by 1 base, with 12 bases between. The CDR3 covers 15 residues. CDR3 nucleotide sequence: TGCAGTGCTAGAGGAAGAGGGGCCCGCACAGATACGCAGTATTTT. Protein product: CSARGRGARTDTQYF.

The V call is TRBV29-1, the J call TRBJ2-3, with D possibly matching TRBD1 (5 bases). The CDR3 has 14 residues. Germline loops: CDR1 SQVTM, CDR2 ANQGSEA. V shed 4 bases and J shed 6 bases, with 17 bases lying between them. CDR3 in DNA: TGCAGCGTTGGAGCCACAACAGGTTTCGATACGCAGTATTTT. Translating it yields CSVGATTGFDTQYF.

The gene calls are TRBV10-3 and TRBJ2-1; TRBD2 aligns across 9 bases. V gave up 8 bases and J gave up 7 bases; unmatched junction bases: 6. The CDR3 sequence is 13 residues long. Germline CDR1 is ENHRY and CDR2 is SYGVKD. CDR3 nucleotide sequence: TGTGCCATCGGGCGGGAGGGGTGGAATGAGCAGTTCTTC. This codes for CAIGREGWNEQFF.

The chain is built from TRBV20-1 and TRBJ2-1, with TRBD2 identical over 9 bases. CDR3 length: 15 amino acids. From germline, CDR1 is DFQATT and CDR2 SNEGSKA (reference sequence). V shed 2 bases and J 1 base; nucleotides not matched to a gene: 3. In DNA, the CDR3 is TGCAGTGCTAGACCTAGCGGGGTATCCTACAATGAGCAGTTCTTC. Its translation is CSARPSGVSYNEQFF.

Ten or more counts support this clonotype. CDR3 in amino acids: CASSPGLDSYNEQFF. CDR3 in DNA: TGTGCCAGCTCACCGGGACTAGACTCCTACAATGAGCAGTTCTTC. V usage is TRBV18 and J usage is TRBJ2-1; 8 bases match TRBD2. Germline CDR1 is KGHSH and CDR2 is LQKENI. V trimming: 3 bases; J trimming: 0 bases; junction bases outside the gene matches: 1. CDR3 size: 15 residues.

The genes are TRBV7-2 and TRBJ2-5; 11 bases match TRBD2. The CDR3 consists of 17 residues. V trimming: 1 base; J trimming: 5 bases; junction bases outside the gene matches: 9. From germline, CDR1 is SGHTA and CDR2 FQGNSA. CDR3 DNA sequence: TGTGCCAGCAGCTTAGTGGGACTAGCGGAAAGGGGGGAGACCCAGTACTTC. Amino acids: CASSLVGLAERGETQYF.

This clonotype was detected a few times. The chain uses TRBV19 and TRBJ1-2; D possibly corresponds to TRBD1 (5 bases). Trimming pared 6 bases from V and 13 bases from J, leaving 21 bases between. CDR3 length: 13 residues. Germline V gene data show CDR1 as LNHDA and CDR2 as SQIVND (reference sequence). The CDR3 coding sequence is TGTGCCAGTAGACCGGAAGGGGTCCGGGGGTGCACCTTC. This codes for CASRPEGVRGCTF. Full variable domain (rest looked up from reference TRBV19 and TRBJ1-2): DGGITQSPKYLFRKEGQNVTLSCEQNLNHDAMYWYRQDPGQGLRLIYYSQIVNDFQKGDIAEGYSVSREKKESFPLTVTSAQKNPTAFYLCASRPEGVRGCTFGSGTRLTVV.

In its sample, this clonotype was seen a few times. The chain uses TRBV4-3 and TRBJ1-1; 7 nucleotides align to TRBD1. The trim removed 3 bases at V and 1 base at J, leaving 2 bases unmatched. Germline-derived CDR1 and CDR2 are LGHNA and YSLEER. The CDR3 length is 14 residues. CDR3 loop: CASSQDRRNTEAFF. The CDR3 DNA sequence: TGCGCCAGCAGCCAGGACAGGAGGAACACTGAAGCTTTCTTT.